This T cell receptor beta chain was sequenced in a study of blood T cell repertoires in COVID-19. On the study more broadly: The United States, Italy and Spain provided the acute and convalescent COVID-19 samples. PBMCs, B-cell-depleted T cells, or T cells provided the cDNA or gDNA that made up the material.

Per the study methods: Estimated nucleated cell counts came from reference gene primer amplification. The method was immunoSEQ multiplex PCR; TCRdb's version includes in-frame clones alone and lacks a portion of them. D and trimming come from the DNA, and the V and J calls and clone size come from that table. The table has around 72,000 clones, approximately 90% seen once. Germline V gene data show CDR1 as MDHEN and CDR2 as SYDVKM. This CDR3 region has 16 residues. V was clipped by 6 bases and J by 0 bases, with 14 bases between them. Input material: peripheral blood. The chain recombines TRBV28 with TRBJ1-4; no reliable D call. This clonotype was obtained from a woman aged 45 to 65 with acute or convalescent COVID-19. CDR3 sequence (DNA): TGTGCCAGCAGGTCCCCTGTGGGAGCAACTAATGAAAAACTGTTTTTT. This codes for CASRSPVGATNEKLFF.